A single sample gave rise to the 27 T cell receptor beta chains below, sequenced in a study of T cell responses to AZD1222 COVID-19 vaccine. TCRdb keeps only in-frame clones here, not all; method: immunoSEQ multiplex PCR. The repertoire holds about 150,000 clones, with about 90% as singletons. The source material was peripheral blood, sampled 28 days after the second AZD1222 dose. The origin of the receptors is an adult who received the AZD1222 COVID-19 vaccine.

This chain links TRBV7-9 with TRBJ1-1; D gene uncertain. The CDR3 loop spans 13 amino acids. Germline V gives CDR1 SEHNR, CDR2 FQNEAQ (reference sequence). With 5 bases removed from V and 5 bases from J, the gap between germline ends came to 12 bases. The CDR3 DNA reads TGTGCCAGCAGCCGCCTACCGGGAACTGAAGCTTTCTTT. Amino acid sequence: CASSRLPGTEAFF.

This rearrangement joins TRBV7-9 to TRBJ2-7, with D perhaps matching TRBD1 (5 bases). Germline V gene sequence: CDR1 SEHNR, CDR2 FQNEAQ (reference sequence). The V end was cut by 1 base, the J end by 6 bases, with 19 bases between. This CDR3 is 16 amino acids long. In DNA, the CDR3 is TGTGCCAGCAGCTTAGGCGTGGGGCAACTGAACCTCGAGCAGTACTTC. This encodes CASSLGVGQLNLEQYF.

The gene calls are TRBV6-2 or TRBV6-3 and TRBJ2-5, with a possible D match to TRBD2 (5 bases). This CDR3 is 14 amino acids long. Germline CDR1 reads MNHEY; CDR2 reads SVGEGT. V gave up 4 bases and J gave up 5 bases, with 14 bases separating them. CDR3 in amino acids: CASSFLPGGETQYF. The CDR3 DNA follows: TGTGCCAGCAGTTTTTTGCCGGGCGGGGAGACCCAGTACTTC.

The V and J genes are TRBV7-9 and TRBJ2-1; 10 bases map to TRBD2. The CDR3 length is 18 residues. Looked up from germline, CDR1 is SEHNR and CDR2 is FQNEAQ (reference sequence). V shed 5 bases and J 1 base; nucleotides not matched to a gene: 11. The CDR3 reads CASSHPIAGGFSYNEQFF. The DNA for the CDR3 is TGTGCCAGCAGCCACCCCATAGCGGGAGGCTTTTCCTACAATGAGCAGTTCTTC.

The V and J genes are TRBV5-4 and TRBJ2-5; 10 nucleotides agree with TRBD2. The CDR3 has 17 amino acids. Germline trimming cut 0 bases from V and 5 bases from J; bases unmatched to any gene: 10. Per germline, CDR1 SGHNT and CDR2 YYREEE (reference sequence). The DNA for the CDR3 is TGTGCCAGCAGCTTGGCAAAGCCTAGCGGGAGTCGGGAGACCCAGTACTTC. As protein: CASSLAKPSGSRETQYF.

The CDR3 loop is CASTMNGLGALLAFF. DNA of the CDR3: TGTGCCAGTACCATGAATGGATTGGGGGCCCTACTAGCTTTCTTT. The genes are TRBV19 and TRBJ1-1; weak D call: TRBD1 (6 bases). Germline V lookup: CDR1 LNHDA, CDR2 SQIVND (reference sequence). The V end lost 7 bases, the J end lost 10 bases, and 25 bases lay between the germline ends. The CDR3 has 15 amino acids. Complete variable domain (other parts from reference TRBV19 and TRBJ1-1): DGGITQSPKYLFRKEGQNVTLSCEQNLNHDAMYWYRQDPGQGLRLIYYSQIVNDFQKGDIAEGYSVSREKKESFPLTVTSAQKNPTAFYLCASTMNGLGALLAFFGQGTRLTVV.

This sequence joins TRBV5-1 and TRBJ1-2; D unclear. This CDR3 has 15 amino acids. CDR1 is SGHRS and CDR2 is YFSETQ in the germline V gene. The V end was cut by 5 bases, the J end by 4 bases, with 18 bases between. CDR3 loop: CASSVTPDKGYGYTF. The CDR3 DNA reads TGCGCCAGCAGTGTTACACCCGACAAGGGCTATGGCTACACCTTC.

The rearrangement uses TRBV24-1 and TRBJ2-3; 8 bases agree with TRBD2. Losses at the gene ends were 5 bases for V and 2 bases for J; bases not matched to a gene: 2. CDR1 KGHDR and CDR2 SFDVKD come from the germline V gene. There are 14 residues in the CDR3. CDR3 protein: CATSAGGATDTQYF. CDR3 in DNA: TGTGCCACCAGTGCGGGGGGGGCCACAGATACGCAGTATTTT.

The CDR3 bases are TGCAGCGTGTTGGACAGGGGGTCCTATGGCTACACCTTC. Residues: CSVLDRGSYGYTF. The V gene is TRBV29-1, the J gene TRBJ1-2, with 10 nucleotides matching TRBD1. CDR3 length equals 13 residues. The germline CDR1 and CDR2 sequences are SQVTM and ANQGSEA. The V and J ends lost 6 bases and 4 bases, in that order; junction bases with no gene match: 5.

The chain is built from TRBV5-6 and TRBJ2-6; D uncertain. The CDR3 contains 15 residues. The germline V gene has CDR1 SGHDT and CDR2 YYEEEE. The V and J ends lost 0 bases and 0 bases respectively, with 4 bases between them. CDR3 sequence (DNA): TGTGCCAGCAGCTTGGTTGGCTCTGGGGCCAACGTCCTGACTTTC. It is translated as CASSLVGSGANVLTF.

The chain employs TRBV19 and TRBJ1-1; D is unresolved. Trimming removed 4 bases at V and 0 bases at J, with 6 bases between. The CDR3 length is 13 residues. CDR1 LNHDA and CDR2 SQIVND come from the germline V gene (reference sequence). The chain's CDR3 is CASSTTVNTEAFF. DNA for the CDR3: TGTGCCAGTAGTACCACAGTGAACACTGAAGCTTTCTTT.

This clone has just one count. CDR3 in DNA: TGTGCCAGCAGCCCCCCGAACAGGGTCCCCTATGGCTACACCTTC. Translated, it gives CASSPPNRVPYGYTF. This chain uses TRBV14 with TRBJ1-2; D may be TRBD1 (6 bases). V lost 4 bases to trimming and J lost 4 bases, with 16 bases between them. Per the germline V gene, CDR1 is SGHDN and CDR2 is FVKESK. The CDR3 covers 15 residues.

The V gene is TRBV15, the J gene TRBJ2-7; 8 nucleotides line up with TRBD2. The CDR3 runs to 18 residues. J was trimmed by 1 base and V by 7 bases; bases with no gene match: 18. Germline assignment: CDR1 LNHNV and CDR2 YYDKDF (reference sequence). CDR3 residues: CATTGGLAGWRRSYEQYF. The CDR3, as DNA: TGTGCCACCACCGGCGGGCTAGCGGGTTGGAGGAGATCCTACGAGCAGTACTTC.

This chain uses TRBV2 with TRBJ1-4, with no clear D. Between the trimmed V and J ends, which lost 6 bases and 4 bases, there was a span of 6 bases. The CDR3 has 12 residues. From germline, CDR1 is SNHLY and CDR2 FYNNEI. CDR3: CASRTFNEKLFF. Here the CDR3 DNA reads TGTGCCAGCAGAACCTTTAATGAAAAACTGTTTTTT. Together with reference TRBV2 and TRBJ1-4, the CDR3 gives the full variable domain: EPEVTQTPSHQVTQMGQEVILRCVPISNHLYFYWYRQILGQKVEFLVSFYNNEISEKSEIFDDQFSVERPDGSNFTLKIRSTKLEDSAMYFCASRTFNEKLFFGSGTQLSVL.

Here the CDR3 DNA reads TGTGCCAGTAGTATGAGACTAGCGGGAGTGTTTAATGAGCAGTTCTTC. Amino acid sequence: CASSMRLAGVFNEQFF. The gene calls are TRBV19 and TRBJ2-1, with TRBD2 identical over 12 bases. The CDR3 contains 16 residues. After removal of 3 bases from V and 7 bases from J, the junction contained 7 bases not matched to a gene. In germline, CDR1 is LNHDA, CDR2 SQIVND (reference sequence).

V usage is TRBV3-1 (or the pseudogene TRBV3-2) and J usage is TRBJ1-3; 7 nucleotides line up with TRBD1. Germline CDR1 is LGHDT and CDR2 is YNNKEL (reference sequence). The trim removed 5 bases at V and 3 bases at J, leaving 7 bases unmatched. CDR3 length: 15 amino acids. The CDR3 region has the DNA TGTGCCAGCAGCGAAACGAACAGGGGTGGAAACACCATATATTTT. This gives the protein CASSETNRGGNTIYF.

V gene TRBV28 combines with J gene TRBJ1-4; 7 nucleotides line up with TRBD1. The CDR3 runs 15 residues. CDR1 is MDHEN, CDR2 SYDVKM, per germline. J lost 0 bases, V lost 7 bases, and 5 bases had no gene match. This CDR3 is CASTGTAATNEKLFF. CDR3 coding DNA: TGTGCCAGCACCGGGACAGCTGCAACTAATGAAAAACTGTTTTTT. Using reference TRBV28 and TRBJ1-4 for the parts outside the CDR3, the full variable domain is DVKVTQSSRYLVKRTGEKVFLECVQDMDHENMFWYRQDPGLGLRLIYFSYDVKMKEKGDIPEGYSVSREKKERFSLILESASTNQTSMYLCASTGTAATNEKLFFGSGTQLSVL.

The CDR3 reads CASSYQAGNTYNEQFF. For the CDR3, the DNA is TGTGCCAGCAGTTACCAAGCGGGAAATACATACAATGAGCAGTTCTTC. V gene TRBV6-2 or TRBV6-3 combines with J gene TRBJ2-1, with TRBD2 matching over 7 bases. From germline, CDR1 is MNHEY and CDR2 SVGEGT. V shed 2 bases, J shed 4 bases, and the junction held 8 bases outside the gene matches. The length of the CDR3 is 16 residues.

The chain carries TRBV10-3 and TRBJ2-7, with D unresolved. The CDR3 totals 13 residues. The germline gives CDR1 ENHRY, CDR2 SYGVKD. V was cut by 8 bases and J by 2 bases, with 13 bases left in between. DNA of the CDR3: TGTGCCATCGAAGACTCAACCACCTACGAGCAGTACTTC. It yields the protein CAIEDSTTYEQYF.

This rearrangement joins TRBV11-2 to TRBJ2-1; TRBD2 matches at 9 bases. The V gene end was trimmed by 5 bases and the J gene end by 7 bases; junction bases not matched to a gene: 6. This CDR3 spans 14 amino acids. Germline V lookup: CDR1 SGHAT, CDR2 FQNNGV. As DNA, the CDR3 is TGTGCCAGCAGCGAGGTAGCGGGAGTTAATGAGCAGTTCTTC. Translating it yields CASSEVAGVNEQFF. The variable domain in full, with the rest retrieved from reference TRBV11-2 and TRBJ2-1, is EAGVAQSPRYKIIEKRQSVAFWCNPISGHATLYWYQQILGQGPKLLIQFQNNGVVDDSQLPKDRFSAERLKGVDSTLKIQPAKLEDSAVYLCASSEVAGVNEQFFGPGTRLTVL.

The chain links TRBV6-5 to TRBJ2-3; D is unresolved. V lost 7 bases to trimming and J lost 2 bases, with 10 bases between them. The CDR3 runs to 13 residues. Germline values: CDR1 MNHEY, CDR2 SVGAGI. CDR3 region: CASKRRFTDTQYF. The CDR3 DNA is TGTGCCAGCAAACGCAGATTCACAGATACGCAGTATTTT.

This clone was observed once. CDR3 nucleotide sequence: TGTGCCAGCAGGACCCAAGAGACCCAGTACTTC. It translates to CASRTQETQYF. This sequence joins TRBV6-1 and TRBJ2-5; no clear D. The CDR3 totals 11 residues. With 6 bases removed from V and 1 base from J, the gap between germline ends came to 3 bases. Germline V gene lookup returns CDR1 MNHNS and CDR2 SASEGT.

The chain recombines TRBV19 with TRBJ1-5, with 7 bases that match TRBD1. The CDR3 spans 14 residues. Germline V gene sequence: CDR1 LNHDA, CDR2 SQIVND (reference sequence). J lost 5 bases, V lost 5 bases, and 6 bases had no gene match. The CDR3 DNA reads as TGTGCCAGTAGTCTGACAGGGCCCGATCAGCCCCAGCATTTT. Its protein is CASSLTGPDQPQHF. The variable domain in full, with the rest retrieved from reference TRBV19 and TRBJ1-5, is DGGITQSPKYLFRKEGQNVTLSCEQNLNHDAMYWYRQDPGQGLRLIYYSQIVNDFQKGDIAEGYSVSREKKESFPLTVTSAQKNPTAFYLCASSLTGPDQPQHFGDGTRLSIL.

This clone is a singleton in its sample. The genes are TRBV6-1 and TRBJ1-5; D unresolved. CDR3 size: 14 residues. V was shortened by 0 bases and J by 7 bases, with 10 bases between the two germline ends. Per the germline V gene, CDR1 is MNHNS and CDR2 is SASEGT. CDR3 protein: CASSEAGGKQPQHF. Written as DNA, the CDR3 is TGTGCCAGCAGTGAAGCCGGAGGTAAGCAGCCCCAGCATTTT.

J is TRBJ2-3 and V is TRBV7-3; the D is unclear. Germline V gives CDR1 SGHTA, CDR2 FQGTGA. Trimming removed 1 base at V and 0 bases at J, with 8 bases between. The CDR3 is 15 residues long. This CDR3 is CASSLMARSTDTQYF. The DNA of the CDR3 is TGTGCCAGCAGCTTAATGGCTCGGAGCACAGATACGCAGTATTTT.

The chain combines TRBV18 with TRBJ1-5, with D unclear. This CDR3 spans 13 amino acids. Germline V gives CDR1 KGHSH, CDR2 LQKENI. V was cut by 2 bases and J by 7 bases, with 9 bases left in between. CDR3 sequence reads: CASSPSLDQPQHF. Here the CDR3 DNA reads TGTGCCAGCTCACCAAGCCTTGACCAGCCCCAGCATTTT.

The CDR3 DNA sequence: TGTGCCAGCAGTAAGAGACAGTCATCTAACTATGGCTACACCTTC. Residues: CASSKRQSSNYGYTF. V usage is TRBV6-5 and J usage is TRBJ1-2, with TRBD1 as a possible D gene (5 bases). The CDR3 has 15 residues. Germline V gives CDR1 MNHEY, CDR2 SVGAGI. Trimming pared 5 bases from V and 0 bases from J, leaving 13 bases between.